This T cell receptor (beta chain) was documented in a study of CD8+CD57+ T cells in acquired aplastic anemia (dated by TCRdb to the late 2010s). Study-level background: Extracted DNA from sorted CD4+ and CD8+ cells averaged around 3.4 ug, ranging from roughly 0.17 to 30 ug. A CD8+CD57+ expansion meant a frequency higher than the mean frequency seen in healthy subjects. Points the paper makes about the study in general: No significant difference in CD8+ Simpson's diversity was found between patients and healthy controls (P=0.060). About 28 CD8+ CDR3 sequences were found in both patients and controls but appeared to be highly expressed in patients and within the immunodominant clones of the patients.

The patients picked for sequencing were ones in whom flow cytometry had shown an expansion of CD8+CD57+ cells. Severe acquired aplastic anemia was diagnosed in all patients according to International Study of Aplastic Anemia and Agranulocytosis and Camitta criteria. No patient had received any therapy when blood was sampled. In this study, sorted CD4+ and CD8+ T cells from the blood of healthy subjects and of severe aplastic anemia patients had their TCR repertoires deep-sequenced. Patients were enrolled under clinicaltrials.gov protocols 00001620, 01623167, 00001397, 00071045, 00081523 and 00961064 in the USA. Ficoll-Paque density gradient centrifugation was used to isolate peripheral blood mononuclear cells. CD4+ and CD8+ T cells were sorted by FACS or magnetic beads before DNA extraction. Worth noting for this clonotype: It lacks a known antigen. No quality values exist for individual bases; no much larger clone is one base distant.

Profiling of TCR beta VDJ combinations and CDR3 sequences used genomic DNA as the template. TCR repertoire sequencing was run on an Illumina HiSeq 2000. In the source study's methods: Repertoire assessment relied on Simpson's diversity index, CDR3 size and DJ length profiles, and TRBV/TRBJ rearrangement plots. Whichever DNA sequence was most abundant in the deep sequencing data was defined as the immunodominant clone. CDR3 amino acid sequences were checked for sharing between subjects and were compared against published repertoires and the VDJdb database. TCRdb cleaned the public reads at Q25 with fastp, built clones with MiXCR and kept in-frame beta chains. Each CDR3 protein gets just one entry, which takes the most common genes and DNA from the rows behind it. Here the V and J calls rest on TCRdb's processing, not on the authors' analysis. The sample table records 200,000 to 250,000 distinct CDR3 sequences; roughly 53% of these occur just once. The ten largest clones take up just under 20% of the sample.

Including the terminal cysteine and phenylalanine, the CDR3 comprises 16 residues. Only the CDR3 DNA is retained, 48 bases long and in frame from the first base. The V and J ends are trimmed by 4 bases and 5 bases, leaving 20 bases between them. Taken from the germline V gene (reference sequence), the CDR1 and CDR2 loops are SEHNR and FQNEAQ. This clonotype originated in a human donor with aplastic anemia. Sequences were obtained from sorted CD4+, CD8+, or CD8+CD57+ T cells (not recorded which) from PBMCs. The chain employs TRBV7-9 and TRBJ2-5; the D gene is perhaps TRBD2, from 5 matching bases. The CDR3 protein sequence reads: CASSSIPHGESETQYF. The DNA sequence follows: TGTGCCAGCAGCTCTATCCCTCACGGGGAGAGTGAGACCCAGTACTTC.